This TCR beta chain stems from a study of blood T cell repertoires in COVID-19. Study information: The United States, Italy and Spain provided the acute and convalescent COVID-19 samples.

Profiled with immunoSEQ multiplex PCR; TCRdb holds only in-frame clones, not every one. The data contain some 40,000 clones, roughly 80% of them singletons. The CDR3 sequence is 13 residues long. The TCR comes from a man in his 60s in a cohort sampled during active COVID-19. This chain joins TRBV21-1 and TRBJ1-6; TRBD1 is the table's D call, not checked against the DNA. TRBV21-1 is given as a pseudogene. Sequencing was done on a sample of peripheral blood. The CDR3 region is CASLPGYNSPLHF. As DNA, the CDR3 is TGTGCCAGCCTCCCAGGCTATAATTCACCCCTCCACTTT.